One and the same sample provided the 32 T cell receptor beta chains below, sequenced in a study of cytomegalovirus exposure and HLA in healthy donors. Both 60 Vbeta primers and 13 Jbeta primers went into the PCR. Generated by immunoSEQ multiplex PCR, the TCRdb table keeps only in-frame clones and is missing some. The repertoire holds roughly 70,000 clones, 85% to 90% seen once, with over 10% in the top ten. The material sequenced was PBMCs. The receptors derive from a woman between 25 and 40 years old in good health and CMV-seropositive.

The chain uses TRBV7-9 and TRBJ2-7; 7 nucleotides line up with TRBD2. Germline loops: CDR1 SEHNR, CDR2 FQNEAQ (reference sequence). The ends lost 5 bases at V and 1 base at J; junction bases unmatched: 5. CDR3 size: 14 residues. In nucleotides, the CDR3 is TGTGCCAGCAGCCTAAATAGCGGGTCCTACGAGCAGTACTTC. Its protein is CASSLNSGSYEQYF.

The CDR3 is CASRPLAESYEQYF. The CDR3 DNA reads as TGTGCCAGCAGACCACTAGCGGAGAGTTACGAGCAGTACTTC. This chain connects TRBV6-6 to TRBJ2-7, with 8 bases that match TRBD2. Germline V CDR1 and CDR2: MNHNY, SVGAGI (reference sequence). The CDR3 length is 14 residues. V lost 6 bases to trimming and J lost 4 bases; unmatched junction nucleotides: 8.

V usage is TRBV4-1 and J usage is TRBJ2-3; D remains unclear. Germline-derived CDR1 and CDR2 are MGHRA and YSYEKL. V lost 4 bases and J 2 bases, leaving 10 bases between the germline ends. The CDR3 is 14 residues long. The CDR3 DNA is TGCGCCAGCAGCCGTTCAGATCCCACAGATACGCAGTATTTT. It codes for CASSRSDPTDTQYF.

The chain links TRBV2 to TRBJ2-5, with TRBD2 identical over 14 bases. The ends lost 3 bases at V and 4 bases at J; junction bases unmatched: 7. The germline V gene has CDR1 SNHLY and CDR2 FYNNEI. This CDR3 spans 17 amino acids. The CDR3 region has the DNA TGTGCCAGCAGTGATCCCGGGACTAGCGGGAGCGGAGAGACCCAGTACTTC. This gives the protein CASSDPGTSGSGETQYF.

The rearrangement uses TRBV9 and TRBJ1-6; tentative D call: TRBD1 (5 bases). The CDR3 covers 14 residues. Germline lookup yields CDR1 SGDLS and CDR2 YYNGEE. V lost 1 base, J lost 6 bases, and 8 bases lay in between. The CDR3 here is CASSVRDSNSPLHF. CDR3 DNA: TGTGCCAGCAGCGTACGAGACAGTAATTCACCCCTCCACTTT.

The chain recombines TRBV28 with TRBJ2-2; D call uncertain. V was pared by 8 bases and J by 1 base, with 14 bases between. Per germline, CDR1 MDHEN and CDR2 SYDVKM. The CDR3 runs 15 residues. The CDR3 sequence is CASGATTGNTGELFF. The DNA of the CDR3 is TGTGCCAGCGGCGCGACGACGGGGAACACCGGGGAGCTGTTTTTT.

The DNA of the CDR3 is TGCGCCAGCAGCTGGGTGTACGGGACAGGGCAGTTAAGAGAAGGACAAACCTTC. This gives the protein CASSWVYGTGQLREGQTF. The rearrangement joins TRBV5-1 to TRBJ1-2, with 9 bases identical to TRBD1. Germline V lookup: CDR1 SGHRS, CDR2 YFSETQ. This CDR3 contains 18 residues. Germline trimming cut 3 bases from V and 14 bases from J; bases unmatched to any gene: 26. Looking up the rest from reference TRBV5-1 and TRBJ1-2 gives the full variable domain: KAGVTQTPRYLIKTRGQQVTLSCSPISGHRSVSWYQQTPGQGLQFLFEYFSETQRNKGNFPGRFSGRQFSNSRSEMNVSTLELGDSALYLCASSWVYGTGQLREGQTFGSGTRLTVV.

The chain recombines TRBV4-1 with TRBJ1-2, with D unresolved. V lost 1 base to trimming and J lost 3 bases, with 12 bases between them. Germline lookup yields CDR1 MGHRA and CDR2 YSYEKL. The CDR3 is made up of 15 amino acids. The CDR3 protein is CASSQAAQYHYGYTF. CDR3 nucleotides: TGCGCCAGCAGCCAAGCCGCACAGTATCACTATGGCTACACCTTC.

The table lists this clone with a count of one. The chain employs TRBV30 and TRBJ1-1, with 7 bases fitting TRBD1. Trimming cost V 2 bases and J 5 bases; bases outside gene matches: 8. This CDR3 is 14 amino acids long. Germline V gene sequence: CDR1 GTSNPN, CDR2 SVGIG (reference sequence). The CDR3 is CAWSTIQGGTEAFF. In DNA, the CDR3 is TGTGCCTGGAGTACTATCCAGGGGGGTACTGAAGCTTTCTTT.

The V and J genes are TRBV10-2 and TRBJ2-7; TRBD2 aligns across 8 bases. This CDR3 region has 14 residues. Germline V gene data show CDR1 as WSHSY and CDR2 as SAAADI. V was pared by 5 bases and J by 5 bases, with 8 bases of the junction left unmatched. CDR3 loop: CASSPTGGTNEQYF. The CDR3 bases are TGCGCCAGCAGTCCGACGGGGGGGACGAACGAGCAGTACTTC.

The chain is built from TRBV5-6 and TRBJ2-1; possible D gene TRBD1, 5 bases. The CDR3 spans 15 residues. Per the germline V gene, CDR1 is SGHDT and CDR2 is YYEEEE. Trimming shortened V by 7 bases and J by 7 bases, and 21 bases separated the two germline ends. CDR3 nucleotides: TGTGCCAGCTTAGGGGTATTGGGAAGGGGTAATGAGCAGTTCTTC. Translated, it gives CASLGVLGRGNEQFF. The variable domain in full, completed from reference TRBV5-6 and TRBJ2-1, reads DAGVTQSPTHLIKTRGQQVTLRCSPKSGHDTVSWYQQALGQGPQFIFQYYEEEERQRGNFPDRFSGHQFPNYSSELNVNALLLGDSALYLCASLGVLGRGNEQFFGPGTRLTVL.

The CDR3 here is CASSTRDRGNTEAFF. The CDR3 DNA reads TGTGCCAGCAGCACACGGGACAGGGGGAACACTGAAGCTTTCTTT. The chain employs TRBV13 and TRBJ1-1; 10 nucleotides align to TRBD1. This CDR3 is 15 amino acids long. V gave up 5 bases and J gave up 1 base; unmatched junction bases: 4. CDR1 is PRHDT and CDR2 is FYEKMQ in the germline V gene (reference sequence). Together with reference TRBV13 and TRBJ1-1, the CDR3 gives the full variable domain: AAGVIQSPRHLIKEKRETATLKCYPIPRHDTVYWYQQGPGQDPQFLISFYEKMQSDKGSIPDRFSAQQFSDYHSELNMSSLELGDSALYFCASSTRDRGNTEAFFGQGTRLTVV.

This chain joins TRBV21-1 and TRBJ2-7; the table's D call TRBD2 went unverified against the DNA. TRBV21-1 is reported as a pseudogene. CDR3 size: 19 residues. CDR3 nucleotides: TGTGCCAGCAGCAAAGTGAGGCTTATCGGGACTAGCGGGAGAGGAAGGCAGTACTTC. Translation: CASSKVRLIGTSGRGRQYF.

This clone was counted between two and nine times. The CDR3 sequence: CASSLERGVRVAGGYEQYF. The CDR3 DNA is TGTGCCAGCAGCTTAGAACGGGGGGTTCGAGTAGCGGGAGGGTACGAGCAGTACTTC. The J gene is TRBJ2-7, the V gene TRBV11-2; 11 positions match TRBD2. This CDR3 has 19 residues. In germline, CDR1 is SGHAT, CDR2 FQNNGV. The V and J ends lost 0 bases and 4 bases, in that order; junction bases with no gene match: 14.

This chain uses TRBV7-9 with TRBJ2-7; 7 bases line up with TRBD2. The CDR3 is 13 amino acids. The germline V gene has CDR1 SEHNR and CDR2 FQNEAQ (reference sequence). Germline trimming cut 3 bases from V and 6 bases from J; bases unmatched to any gene: 5. CDR3 region: CASSFGGRREQYF. The CDR3 DNA sequence: TGTGCCAGCAGCTTTGGCGGGAGACGCGAGCAGTACTTC.

A single count supports this clone. V gene TRBV19 combines with J gene TRBJ1-1; unclear D gene. The germline gives CDR1 LNHDA, CDR2 SQIVND (reference sequence). The CDR3 extends over 13 amino acids. The V and J ends lost 6 bases and 1 base respectively, with 9 bases between them. CDR3 sequence: CASRLSENTEAFF. In nucleotides, the CDR3 is TGTGCCAGTAGGTTATCAGAGAACACTGAAGCTTTCTTT.

V gene TRBV27 combines with J gene TRBJ2-5; D unclear. Germline CDR1 reads MNHEY; CDR2 reads SMNVEV (reference sequence). Trimming left V 1 base short and J 3 bases short, with 6 bases between. The CDR3 has 13 amino acids. The CDR3 loop is CASSLYSEETQYF. The CDR3 nucleotides are TGTGCCAGCAGTTTATACAGTGAAGAGACCCAGTACTTC.

This clone was picked up a small number of times. The gene calls are TRBV2 and TRBJ2-5, with a possible D match to TRBD2 (5 bases). The V and J ends lost 7 bases and 0 bases respectively, with 9 bases between them. Germline CDR1 SNHLY, CDR2 FYNNEI. This CDR3 spans 13 amino acids. CDR3 in amino acids: CASNRGYQETQYF. The CDR3 DNA reads TGTGCCAGCAACCGCGGGTACCAAGAGACCCAGTACTTC.

The genes are TRBV27 and TRBJ2-7; no clear D gene. V was cut by 6 bases and J by 3 bases, with 12 bases left in between. The CDR3 sequence is 13 residues long. Germline values: CDR1 MNHEY, CDR2 SMNVEV (reference sequence). The CDR3 DNA sequence: TGTGCCAGCAGCCACGGGTCAAACTACGAGCAGTACTTC. Translating gives CASSHGSNYEQYF.

The table lists this clone with a count of one. This chain links TRBV30 with TRBJ1-5; D is perhaps TRBD1 (5 bases). Trimming shortened V by 5 bases and J by 10 bases, and 18 bases separated the two germline ends. The CDR3 extends over 13 amino acids. The germline V gene has CDR1 GTSNPN and CDR2 SVGIG (reference sequence). CDR3 protein: CAWEWSLGGPQHF. CDR3 DNA sequence: TGTGCCTGGGAGTGGAGTTTGGGGGGACCCCAGCATTTT. Complete variable domain (other parts from reference TRBV30 and TRBJ1-5): SQTIHQWPATLVQPVGSPLSLECTVEGTSNPNLYWYRQAAGRGLQLLFYSVGIGQISSEVPQNLSASRPQDRQFILSSKKLLLSDSGFYLCAWEWSLGGPQHFGDGTRLSIL.

This clone was observed once. The chain combines TRBV5-5 with TRBJ1-5; no clear D gene. V lost 0 bases, J lost 2 bases, and 18 bases lay in between. The CDR3 runs 18 residues. Germline V lookup: CDR1 SGHKS, CDR2 YYEKEE (reference sequence). CDR3 nucleotides: TGTGCCAGCAGCTTGGGTGGAGAGCTCGATGGCGGCAATCAGCCCCAGCATTTT. Its protein is CASSLGGELDGGNQPQHF.

This chain links TRBV18 with TRBJ1-5; D gene ambiguous. The CDR3 consists of 13 residues. Trimming stripped 6 bases from V and 3 bases from J, with 9 bases between. CDR1 and CDR2 from the germline V gene are KGHSH and LQKENI. CDR3 protein: CASSRDFNQPQHF. In DNA, the CDR3 is TGTGCCAGCTCCCGGGATTTCAATCAGCCCCAGCATTTT. Filled out from reference TRBV18 and TRBJ1-5, the complete variable domain reads NAGVMQNPRHLVRRRGQEARLRCSPMKGHSHVYWYRQLPEEGLKFMVYLQKENIIDESGMPKERFSAEFPKEGPSILRIQQVVRGDSAAYFCASSRDFNQPQHFGDGTRLSIL.

The rearrangement links TRBV27 to TRBJ2-5, with D possibly being TRBD2 (6 bases). Trimming shortened V by 5 bases and J by 3 bases, and 16 bases separated the two germline ends. Germline CDR1 MNHEY, CDR2 SMNVEV (reference sequence). The CDR3 consists of 15 residues. The CDR3 DNA reads TGTGCCAGCAGTCCCCTTCGGGGAGGAGAAGAGACCCAGTACTTC. This translates into CASSPLRGGEETQYF.

The J gene is TRBJ2-1, the V gene TRBV27, with 10 bases identical to TRBD2. Trimming cost V 8 bases and J 4 bases; bases outside gene matches: 5. The germline gives CDR1 MNHEY, CDR2 SMNVEV (reference sequence). The CDR3 has 14 amino acids. The CDR3 DNA reads TGTGCCAGCTCTAGCGGGAGATTTTACAATGAGCAGTTCTTC. Translated: CASSSGRFYNEQFF.

This chain uses TRBV28 with TRBJ2-6; no firm D call. Trimming pared 0 bases from V and 2 bases from J, leaving 5 bases between. Per germline, CDR1 MDHEN and CDR2 SYDVKM. This CDR3 is built from 15 residues. The CDR3 here is CASSLWSTGANVLTF. The CDR3 DNA reads TGTGCCAGCAGTTTATGGTCCACTGGGGCCAACGTCCTGACTTTC.

The rearrangement uses TRBV6-6 and TRBJ1-1; D is ambiguous. Germline V CDR1 and CDR2: MNHNY, SVGAGI (reference sequence). The V end lost 0 bases, the J end lost 0 bases, and 8 bases lay between the germline ends. The CDR3 covers 15 residues. The CDR3 reads CASSYSAGMNTEAFF. DNA of the CDR3: TGTGCCAGCAGTTACTCTGCAGGAATGAACACTGAAGCTTTCTTT.

This sequence joins TRBV6-5 and TRBJ1-5; 7 bases map to TRBD1. The CDR3 contains 15 residues. Losses at the gene ends were 6 bases for V and 5 bases for J; bases not matched to a gene: 10. The V gene's germline CDR1 is MNHEY and CDR2 SVGAGI. For the CDR3, the DNA is TGTGCCAGCAGACCTAGGACAGGTTCACATCAGCCCCAGCATTTT. Translation: CASRPRTGSHQPQHF.

J is TRBJ1-2 and V is TRBV6-5, with a weak D call TRBD1 (6 bases). CDR3 length: 15 amino acids. Germline CDR1 and CDR2: MNHEY and SVGAGI. Trimming removed 0 bases from V and 4 bases from J, with 12 bases in between. The CDR3, as DNA: TGTGCCAGCAGTTACTCCACCGGACAGTTCTATGGCTACACCTTC. The encoded protein is CASSYSTGQFYGYTF.

The chain employs TRBV28 and TRBJ1-3, with D uncertain. Germline CDR1 MDHEN, CDR2 SYDVKM. The CDR3 has 15 amino acids. Deletions cut 6 bases from V and 0 bases from J, with 12 bases between. CDR3 in amino acids: CASSFSDFSGNTIYF. Written as DNA, the CDR3 is TGTGCCAGCAGCTTTTCAGACTTCTCTGGAAACACCATATATTTT.

The chain uses TRBV4-1 and TRBJ2-7; 7 nucleotides line up with TRBD2. The germline gives CDR1 MGHRA, CDR2 YSYEKL. This CDR3 has 16 amino acids. V shed 0 bases, J shed 4 bases, and the junction held 9 bases outside the gene matches. This CDR3 reads CASSQDSAGVGYEQYF. The CDR3 DNA follows: TGCGCCAGCAGCCAAGATTCGGCGGGAGTTGGGTACGAGCAGTACTTC.

This chain joins TRBV5-1 and TRBJ1-1; 7 positions agree with TRBD1. The CDR3 is made up of 16 amino acids. V dropped 4 bases and J dropped 2; count of bases not matched to a gene: 11. Germline values: CDR1 SGHRS, CDR2 YFSETQ. CDR3 nucleotide sequence: TGCGCCAGCAGCCCGAGGGACAGCCAGCCCAACACTGAAGCTTTCTTT. Amino acid sequence: CASSPRDSQPNTEAFF.

This rearrangement joins TRBV6-1 to TRBJ2-3; a possible D gene is TRBD1 (6 bases). The V end lost 1 base, the J end lost 1 base, and 9 bases lay between the germline ends. The CDR3 contains 15 residues. Per the germline V gene, CDR1 is MNHNS and CDR2 is SASEGT. The CDR3 reads CASSEGQVGTDTQYF. As DNA, the CDR3 is TGTGCCAGCAGTGAAGGACAGGTCGGCACAGATACGCAGTATTTT.